The rows below give T cell receptor beta chains drawn from one sample of a study of blood T cells in healthy people across ages. Using its own MiXCR run on the 5' RACE reads, TCRdb lists one record per CDR3 protein. The table includes 870,000 or so distinct CDR3 sequences, around 28% detected once. The sequenced sample consisted of blood. The receptors here all came from an elderly woman in good health. CDR3s include the opening cysteine and the closing phenylalanine or tryptophan. The D gene is left open where the match is weak. Clone size, where shown, is once, few, many, or a class for clones that have expanded.

D	J	size	V	CDR3	DNA
NA	TRBJ1-5	few	TRBV5-1	CASSTGTENQPQHF	TGCGCCAGCAGCACCGGGACGGAAAATCAGCCCCAGCATTTT
TRBD2	TRBJ2-7	NA	TRBV7-2	CASSLVAGGIEQYF	TGTGCCAGCAGCTTAGTAGCGGGAGGTATCGAGCAGTACTTC
TRBD1	TRBJ1-1	few	TRBV4-1	CASSRQGGVPEAFF	TGCGCCAGCAGCCGGCAGGGGGGTGTTCCTGAAGCTTTCTTT
NA	TRBJ1-4	few	TRBV10-2	CASSADIGGKLFF	TGCGCCAGCAGTGCCGATATTGGGGGCAAACTGTTTTTT
TRBD1	TRBJ1-2	few	TRBV6-1	CASGQGEGYTF	TGTGCCAGCGGACAGGGGGAAGGCTACACCTTC
NA	TRBJ2-1	many	TRBV3-1	CASREGAGYNEQFF	TGTGCCAGCAGGGAGGGGGCGGGTTACAATGAGCAGTTCTTC
NA	TRBJ2-1	NA	TRBV6-2/TRBV6-3	CASVSGNSPNKEFF	TGTGCCAGCGTGAGCGGAAACAGCCCAAACAAAGAGTTCTTC
TRBD1	TRBJ2-1	NA	TRBV11-2	CASSLVDRVKYEQFF	TGTGCCAGCAGCTTAGTTGACAGGGTAAAGTATGAGCAGTTCTTC
TRBD2	TRBJ2-5	many	TRBV5-5	CASSLVRGLAGETQYF	TGTGCCAGCAGCTTGGTCAGGGGACTAGCTGGCGAGACCCAGTACTTC
NA	TRBJ2-4	many	TRBV21-1	CASSKEGDRDPGAKNIQYF	TGTGCCAGCAGCAAAGAAGGGGACAGGGACCCAGGGGCCAAAAACATTCAGTACTTC
TRBD2	TRBJ2-1	NA	TRBV18	CASSPLASGYSYNEQFF	TGTGCCAGCTCACCACTCGCTAGCGGCTATTCCTACAATGAGCAGTTCTTC
NA	TRBJ1-2	few	TRBV5-1	CASSWNSDTNYGYTF	TGCGCCAGCAGCTGGAACAGCGATACTAACTATGGCTACACCTTC
NA	TRBJ2-1	NA	TRBV11-2	CASSLGGSQGACEQFF	TGTGCCAGCAGCTTAGGGGGCAGCCAAGGGGCCTGCGAGCAGTTCTTC
TRBD2	TRBJ2-1	many	TRBV11-2	CASSLDPSGGLEQFF	TGTGCCAGCAGCTTAGATCCCAGCGGGGGGCTTGAGCAGTTCTTC
NA	TRBJ2-7	NA	TRBV21-1	CASSTGQGGKEQYF	TGTGCCAGCAGCACGGGACAGGGGGGGAAAGAGCAGTACTTC
TRBD1	TRBJ2-2	NA	TRBV9	CASTPGQGTTGELFF	TGTGCCAGCACCCCGGGACAGGGTACCACCGGGGAGCTGTTTTTT
TRBD1	TRBJ1-2	many	TRBV12-3/TRBV12-4	CASSYAGTGGAGGYTF	TGTGCCAGCAGTTACGCCGGGACAGGGGGCGCGGGTGGCTACACCTTC
NA	TRBJ1-5	NA	TRBV12-3/TRBV12-4	CASSLASVYSNQPQHF	TGTGCCAGCAGTTTAGCGTCGGTTTATAGCAATCAGCCCCAGCATTTT
TRBD2	TRBJ2-1	many	TRBV27	CASSRRTSGGSYIYNEQFF	TGTGCCAGCAGTAGACGGACTAGCGGGGGGTCATACATATACAATGAGCAGTTCTTC
NA	TRBJ1-5	few	TRBV6-5	CASKSAASNQPQHF	TGTGCCAGCAAGTCGGCAGCGAGCAATCAGCCCCAGCATTTT